This record looks at one T cell receptor (beta chain) sequence and its context. The antigen it binds to is not known. There are no base qualities to consult, and no much larger clone falls within one base. The CDR3 regions of human TCRbeta chains were analyzed by immunosequencing. As for how the authors treated the data: TCRs in the repertoires were compared against a reference library of SARS-CoV-2-specific TCRs that had been generated with the MIRA antigen-specificity platform. Breadth was defined as the fraction of unique TCRs that were SARS-CoV-2-associated, and depth was defined as the fraction of total T cells that were SARS-CoV-2-associated. Each spike-specific TCR was assigned to its reactive spike region and to a CD4 or CD8 class using the MIRA data. Log10-transformed breadth and depth values were compared by one-way ANOVA with Sidak's multiple comparisons tests. As stored in TCRdb, this immuneACCESS dataset retains in-frame rearrangements with V and J assigned. A fraction of the clones does not appear; measured against another copy, unresolved V genes explain less than half of the discrepancy, and the remainder lacks a known reason. V and J calls and clone size are those listed in that table; D and trimming were worked out from the DNA. For this sample the table gives 150,000 to 200,000 clones, of which 94% were detected only once. The ten largest clones add up to 4.5% to 5.5% of the sample.

This specimen belongs to a study of T cell responses to AZD1222 COVID-19 vaccine (dated by TCRdb to the early 2020s). Regarding the complete study: A total of 240 or so trial participants underwent TCR sequencing, of whom around 210 had received two doses of AZD1222 and 26 had received two doses of the MenACWY control vaccine. Trial participants were enrolled by age into subgroups of 18-55, 56-69 and 70-plus years, and about 150, 27 and 61 TCR-sequenced participants, respectively, were included in these subgroups.

Explained via the paper, the time point label denotes: about 28 days (+/-7) after the second vaccine dose. Because spike-specific TCR depth and breadth did not differ between the two schedules, AZD1222 recipients who got a second dose at roughly 4 weeks were pooled with those who got a second dose at roughly 12 weeks. Samples from vaccinated people were obtained from the UK trials COV001 and COV002, which included a single-blind randomized controlled phase 2/3 trial of AZD1222 (ChAdOx1 nCoV-19) in healthy adults. Trial participant PBMC samples were collected at day 0 and day 28 after the second dose for TCRbeta chain sequencing. Broader findings and caveats from the paper: The 56-69-year group was small, and its depth increase did not reach significance, likely because of low power. The vaccine-associated CD4 TCRs covered the entire spike protein, and the dominant responses fell in regions 160-218 and 743-854. Most participants were white British and females outnumbered males, and the authors suggested that clonal diversity may have been underestimated. Epitopes outside the regions mutated in the B.1.351 and B.1.1.7 variants were reportedly recognized by nearly half of the unique spike-specific TCRs. Only a handful of AZD1222 recipients were SARS-CoV-2 seropositive at baseline, limiting conclusions about previously exposed vaccinees. Because no samples from the day 14 peak response were available, repertoires could be characterized only after the peak T cell response. A significant rise in spike-specific TCR breadth and depth was observed after two AZD1222 doses relative to day 0 and relative to MenACWY recipients.

The TCR originated in an adult who received the AZD1222 COVID-19 vaccine. Sequenced here: peripheral blood, sampled 28 days after the second AZD1222 dose.

CDR3 sequence: CASSFGGRGNTGELFF. The DNA is as follows: TGTGCCAGCAGTTTCGGAGGGCGCGGGAACACCGGGGAGCTGTTTTTT. In this chain, TRBV28 is recombined with TRBJ2-2, and TRBD2 may be the D gene, going by 6 matching bases. Spanning cysteine to phenylalanine, the CDR3 consists of 16 amino acids. The retained sequence is limited to the CDR3, 48 bases, with the frame set at the first base. Relative to germline, V is 3 bases shorter and J is 1 base shorter, with 12 bases between their ends. Sequences MDHEN (CDR1) and SYDVKM (CDR2) are obtained from the germline V gene.